A selection of T cell receptor beta chains follows, all from one sample in a study of response to subunit inactivated influenza vaccine. TCRdb re-analysed the RT-PCR reads in MiXCR, keeping a single row per CDR3 protein. The repertoire holds hundreds of thousands of distinct CDR3 sequences, with about 15% as singletons. The sequences come from PBMCs from blood, collected 14 days before vaccination. These receptor sequences come from a man aged 50 or older who received an inactivated influenza vaccine. CDR3s include the opening cysteine and the closing phenylalanine or tryptophan. The order of the fields is D gene, J gene, clone size, V gene, CDR3 DNA, CDR3 protein. D genes are given only for firm matches. For some rows the clone size is stated as once, few or many, or as a class when expanded; others skip it.

NA TRBJ2-7 few TRBV14 TGTGCCAGCAGCCAACGGGCCCGGGACGGAACCTACGAGCAGTACTTC CASSQRARDGTYEQYF
TRBD2 TRBJ2-1 few TRBV3-1 TGTGCCAGCAGCCAAGCCGGGGGGCTAGCGGGAGGGCCGAACTCCAATGAGCAGTTCTTC CASSQAGGLAGGPNSNEQFF
NA TRBJ2-7 NA TRBV29-1 TGCAGCGTTGAACCGCCGGGATCCTACGAGCAGTACTTC CSVEPPGSYEQYF
TRBD2 TRBJ2-2 few TRBV7-7 TGTGCCAGCAGCGGGCGACGAGCGGGAGAGATGTTTTTT CASSGRRAGEMFF
NA TRBJ2-1 NA TRBV7-9 TGTGCCAGCACCCGCGGGGACAGTTACAATGAGCAGTTCTTC CASTRGDSYNEQFF
TRBD1 TRBJ2-5 many TRBV24-1 TGTGCCACCAGTGACCCCGCCGGGACAGTACAAGAGACCCAGTACTTC CATSDPAGTVQETQYF
NA TRBJ2-2 NA TRBV3-1 TGTGCCTCCTGCCAATGGGCCGGGACGGAAAGAACCGGGGAGCTGTTTTTT CASCQWAGTERTGELFF
TRBD1 TRBJ2-7 few TRBV4-2 TGTGCCAGCAGCCAATTTCCCGGACAGGCCCGTGAGCAGTACTTC CASSQFPGQAREQYF
NA TRBJ1-1 many TRBV6-2/TRBV6-3 TGTGCCAGCACCAAAAAGAGGGGCACCCAGGGTTCAGCTGAAGCTTTCTTT CASTKKRGTQGSAEAFF
NA TRBJ1-5 NA TRBV10-3 TGTGCCATCAGTGAGTCGTCGGACTCGCCCCAGCATTTT CAISESSDSPQHF
NA TRBJ1-2 few TRBV5-1 TGCGCCAGCAGCGACCGGCCATCCTTAGGCTACACCTTC CASSDRPSLGYTF
NA TRBJ1-1 once TRBV2 TGTGCCAGCATGGCCTCACGGAACACTGAAGCTTTCTTT CASMASRNTEAFF
TRBD2 TRBJ2-3 few TRBV20-1 TGCAGTGCTAGCCCACGGCTAGCGGGGAGCACAGATACGCAGTATTTT CSASPRLAGSTDTQYF
NA TRBJ2-7 few TRBV9 TGTGCCAGCAGCGTAGAGTCGGCTAGCGAGCAGTACTTC CASSVESASEQYF
TRBD1 TRBJ1-2 many TRBV5-1 TGCGCCAGCAGCTTGGGGACAGGGCCCTATGGCTACACCTTC CASSLGTGPYGYTF
TRBD1 TRBJ2-1 NA TRBV12-3/TRBV12-4 TGTGCCAGCAGTTCTTCAAAGACAGGGGGGCACAATGAGCAGTTCTTC CASSSSKTGGHNEQFF